In this sample, the clone carrying this TCR beta chain turned up many times. What it binds is unknown. Unique molecular identifiers were included in an RNA-based 3' RACE TCR library. TCRdb re-called the 3' RACE reads with MiXCR, one entry per CDR3 protein. The sample lists about 15,000 distinct CDR3 sequences; more than 3% were seen once. CDR3 length: 13 amino acids. Germline-derived CDR1 and CDR2 are DFQATT and SNEGSKA (reference sequence). The germline V and J ends were trimmed by 5 bases and 6 bases, with 13 bases remaining between them. These data belong to a study of HIV-infected children after antiretroviral therapy interruption. Overall study context: Children's median ages were 9.5 years and 8 years by group.

Study-wide results and limits: Naive CD4+ sequences overlapped less between time points once interruption began.

Documented treatment: PENTA 11 planned treatment interruption arm or continuous ART arm. The sequence was collected from a child between 2 and 17 years old with HIV. The chain links TRBV20-1 to TRBJ2-2; possibly TRBD2 for D (6 bases). The source was CD45RA+ CD4+ T cells from PBMCs, collected from a donor given antiretroviral therapy, either interrupted or continuous. Documented subset: naive CD4+ CD45RA+ CD45RO- T cells. CDR3 amino acids: CSAGSGTPGELFF. The CDR3 nucleotides are TGCAGTGCTGGTAGCGGAACACCCGGGGAGCTGTTTTTT.